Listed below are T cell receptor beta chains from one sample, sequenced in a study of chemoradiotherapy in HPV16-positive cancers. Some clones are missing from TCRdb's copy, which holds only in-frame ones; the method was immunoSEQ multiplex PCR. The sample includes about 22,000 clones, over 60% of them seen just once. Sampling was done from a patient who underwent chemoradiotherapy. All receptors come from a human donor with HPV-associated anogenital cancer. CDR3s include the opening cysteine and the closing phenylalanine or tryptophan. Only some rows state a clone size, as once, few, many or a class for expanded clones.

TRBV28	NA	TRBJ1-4	CASSSGGVYEKLFF
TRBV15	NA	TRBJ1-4	CATSRISSGTNEKLFF
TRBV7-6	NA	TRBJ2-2	CASSTSDPGELFF
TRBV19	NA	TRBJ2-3	CASSRRGPAGDTQYF
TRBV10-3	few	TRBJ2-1	CAISDGSNNEQFF
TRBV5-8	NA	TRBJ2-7	CASSFSGFMAEQYF
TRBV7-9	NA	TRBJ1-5	CASSPDNQPQHF
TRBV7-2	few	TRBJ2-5	CASSSGQTRWETQYF
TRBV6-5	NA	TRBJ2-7	CASSYTGGIRYF
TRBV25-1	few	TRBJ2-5	CASRGGKTQYF
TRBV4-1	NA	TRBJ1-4	CASSQVKQGLGEKLFF
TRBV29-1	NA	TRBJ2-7	CSVLKLDQRAYEQYF
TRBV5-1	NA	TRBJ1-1	CASSFEQGGTEAFF
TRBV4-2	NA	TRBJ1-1	CASSSQGEAFF
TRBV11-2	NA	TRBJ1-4	CASSLGGFGEKLFF
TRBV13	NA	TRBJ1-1	CASSFSNTEAFF
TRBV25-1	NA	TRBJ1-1	CASSTGIVSEAFF
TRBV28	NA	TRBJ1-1	CASSLLTGVAFF
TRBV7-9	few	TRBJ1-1	CASSAVSTGLGTEAFF
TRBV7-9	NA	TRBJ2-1	CASSLELGSNEQFF
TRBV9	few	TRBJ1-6	CASSTLDRGNSPLHF
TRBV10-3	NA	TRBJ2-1	CAIRDDRGVYGEQFF
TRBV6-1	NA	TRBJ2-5	CASSIGGGLGETQYF
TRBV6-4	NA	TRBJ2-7	CASTTGGTSHEQYF
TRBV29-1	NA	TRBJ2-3	CSVEITATDTQYF
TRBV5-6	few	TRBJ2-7	CASSFGQGSYEQYF
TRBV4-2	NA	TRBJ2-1	CASSQDSGVRGHSYNEQFF
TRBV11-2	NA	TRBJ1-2	CASSTSGGGDYGYTF